This TCR beta chain was sequenced in a study of response to subunit inactivated influenza vaccine. Only a few counts were recorded for this clonotype. V was clipped by 2 bases and J by 14 bases; unmatched bases: 13. CDR1 is DFQATT and CDR2 is SNEGSKA in the germline V gene (reference sequence). This CDR3 region has 14 residues. TCRdb used MiXCR to reprocess the RT-PCR reads, holding one entry per CDR3 protein. The sample includes more than 700,000 distinct CDR3 sequences, 21% of them seen just once. The chain employs TRBV20-1 and TRBJ1-4; 8 nucleotides match TRBD1. The TCR sequence derives from a man between 45 and 60 years old who received an inactivated influenza vaccine. This material consisted of PBMCs from blood, taken roughly 5 days after vaccination. CDR3 in DNA: TGCAGTGCTAGAAAGGACAGGGTAAAAGGTCGCCTGTTTTTT. Its translation: CSARKDRVKGRLFF.